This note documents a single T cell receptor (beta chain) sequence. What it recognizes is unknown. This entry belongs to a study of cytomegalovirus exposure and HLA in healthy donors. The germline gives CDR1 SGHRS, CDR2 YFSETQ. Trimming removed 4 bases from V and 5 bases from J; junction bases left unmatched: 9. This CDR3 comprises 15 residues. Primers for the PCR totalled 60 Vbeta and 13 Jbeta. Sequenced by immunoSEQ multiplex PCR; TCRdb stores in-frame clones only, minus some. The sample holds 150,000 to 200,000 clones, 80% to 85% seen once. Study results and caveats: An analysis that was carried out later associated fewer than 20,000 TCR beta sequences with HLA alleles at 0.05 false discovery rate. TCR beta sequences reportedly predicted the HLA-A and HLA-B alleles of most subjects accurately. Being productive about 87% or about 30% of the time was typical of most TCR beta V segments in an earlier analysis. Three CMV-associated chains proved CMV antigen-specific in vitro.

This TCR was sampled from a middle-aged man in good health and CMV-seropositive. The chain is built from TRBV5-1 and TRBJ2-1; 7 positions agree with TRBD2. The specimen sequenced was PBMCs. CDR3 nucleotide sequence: TGCGCCAGCAGCCCCGGACTAGTCTCTCACAATGAGCAGTTCTTC. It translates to CASSPGLVSHNEQFF.